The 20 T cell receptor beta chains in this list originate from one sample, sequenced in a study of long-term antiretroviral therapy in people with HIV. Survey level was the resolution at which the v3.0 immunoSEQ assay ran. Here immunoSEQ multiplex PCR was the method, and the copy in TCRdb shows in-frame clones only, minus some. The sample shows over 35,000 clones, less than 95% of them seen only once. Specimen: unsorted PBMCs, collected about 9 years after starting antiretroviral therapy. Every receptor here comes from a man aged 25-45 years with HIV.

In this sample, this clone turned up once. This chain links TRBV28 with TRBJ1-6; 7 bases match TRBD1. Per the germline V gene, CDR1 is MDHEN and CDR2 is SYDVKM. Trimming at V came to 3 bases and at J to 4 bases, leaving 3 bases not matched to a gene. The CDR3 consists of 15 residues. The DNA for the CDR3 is TGTGCCAGCAGTTTTTTGGGACAGTATAATTCACCCCTCCACTTT. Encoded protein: CASSFLGQYNSPLHF.

The CDR3 region has the DNA TGTGCCAGCAGCGGGGGGCCTAGCAATGAGCAGTTCTTC. Amino acids: CASSGGPSNEQFF. This chain joins TRBV6-5 and TRBJ2-1; weak D call: TRBD2 (7 bases). The V end was cut by 6 bases, the J end by 6 bases, with 12 bases between. This CDR3 is built from 13 residues. CDR1 is MNHEY, CDR2 SVGAGI, per germline.

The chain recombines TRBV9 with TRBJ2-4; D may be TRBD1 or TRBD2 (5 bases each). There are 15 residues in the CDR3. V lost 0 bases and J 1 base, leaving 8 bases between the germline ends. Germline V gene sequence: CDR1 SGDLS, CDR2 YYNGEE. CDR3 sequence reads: CASSVGGLAKNIQYF. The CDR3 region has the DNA TGTGCCAGCAGCGTAGGGGGGTTGGCCAAAAACATTCAGTACTTC.

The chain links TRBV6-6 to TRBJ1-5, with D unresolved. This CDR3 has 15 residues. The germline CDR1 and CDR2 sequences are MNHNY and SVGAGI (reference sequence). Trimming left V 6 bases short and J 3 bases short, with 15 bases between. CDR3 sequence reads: CASSISDPYNQPQHF. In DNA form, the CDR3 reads TGTGCCAGCAGCATCAGTGATCCTTACAATCAGCCCCAGCATTTT.

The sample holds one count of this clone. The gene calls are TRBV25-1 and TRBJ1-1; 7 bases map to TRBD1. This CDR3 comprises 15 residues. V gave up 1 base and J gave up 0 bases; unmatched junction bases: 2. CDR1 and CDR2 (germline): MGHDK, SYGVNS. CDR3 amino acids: CASSEWGQMNTEAFF. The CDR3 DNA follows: TGTGCCAGCAGTGAATGGGGACAGATGAACACTGAAGCTTTCTTT.

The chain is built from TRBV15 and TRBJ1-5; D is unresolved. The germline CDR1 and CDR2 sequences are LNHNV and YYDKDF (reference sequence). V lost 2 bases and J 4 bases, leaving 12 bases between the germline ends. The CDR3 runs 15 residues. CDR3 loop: CATSRTGTLNQPQHF. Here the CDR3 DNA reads TGTGCCACCAGCAGAACGGGAACACTTAATCAGCCCCAGCATTTT.

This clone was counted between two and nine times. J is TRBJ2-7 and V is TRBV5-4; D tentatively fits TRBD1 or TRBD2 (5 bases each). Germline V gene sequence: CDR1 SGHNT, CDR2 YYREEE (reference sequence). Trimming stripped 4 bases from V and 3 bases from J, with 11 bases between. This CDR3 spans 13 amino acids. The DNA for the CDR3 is TGTGCCAGCAGCCGGGACCGAGGCTACGAGCAGTACTTC. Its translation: CASSRDRGYEQYF.

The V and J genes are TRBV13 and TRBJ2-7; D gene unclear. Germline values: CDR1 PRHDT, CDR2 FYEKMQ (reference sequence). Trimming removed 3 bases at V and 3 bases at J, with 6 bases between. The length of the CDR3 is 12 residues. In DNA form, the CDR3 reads TGTGCCAGCAGCTTGATTAGCTACGAGCAGTACTTC. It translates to CASSLISYEQYF. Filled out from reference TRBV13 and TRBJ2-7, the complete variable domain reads AAGVIQSPRHLIKEKRETATLKCYPIPRHDTVYWYQQGPGQDPQFLISFYEKMQSDKGSIPDRFSAQQFSDYHSELNMSSLELGDSALYFCASSLISYEQYFGPGTRLTVT.

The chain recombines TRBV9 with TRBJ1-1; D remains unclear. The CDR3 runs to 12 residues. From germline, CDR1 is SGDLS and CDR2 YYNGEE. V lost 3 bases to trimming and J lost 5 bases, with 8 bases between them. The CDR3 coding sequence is TGTGCCAGCAGCGATGGGTGGACTGAAGCTTTCTTT. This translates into CASSDGWTEAFF. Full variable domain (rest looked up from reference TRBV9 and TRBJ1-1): DSGVTQTPKHLITATGQRVTLRCSPRSGDLSVYWYQQSLDQGLQFLIQYYNGEERAKGNILERFSAQQFPDLHSELNLSSLELGDSALYFCASSDGWTEAFFGQGTRLTVV.

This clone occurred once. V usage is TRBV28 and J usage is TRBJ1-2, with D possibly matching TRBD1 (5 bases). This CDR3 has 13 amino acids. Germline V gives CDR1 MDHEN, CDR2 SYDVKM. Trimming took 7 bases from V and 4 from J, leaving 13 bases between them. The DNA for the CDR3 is TGTGCCAGCACCACCGGGGGGAGCTATGGCTACACCTTC. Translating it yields CASTTGGSYGYTF.

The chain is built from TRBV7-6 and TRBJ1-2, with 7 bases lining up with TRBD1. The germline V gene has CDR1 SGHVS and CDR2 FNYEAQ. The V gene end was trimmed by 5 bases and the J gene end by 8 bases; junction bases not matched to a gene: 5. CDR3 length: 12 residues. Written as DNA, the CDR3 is TGTGCCAGCAGCACAGGGGCTGAGGGCTACACCTTC. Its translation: CASSTGAEGYTF.

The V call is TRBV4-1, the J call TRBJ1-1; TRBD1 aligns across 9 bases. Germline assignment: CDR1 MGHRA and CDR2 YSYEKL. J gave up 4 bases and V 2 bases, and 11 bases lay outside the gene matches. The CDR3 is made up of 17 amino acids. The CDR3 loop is CASSQLLPGQGVTEAFF. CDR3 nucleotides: TGCGCCAGCAGCCAATTATTGCCGGGACAGGGAGTCACTGAAGCTTTCTTT.

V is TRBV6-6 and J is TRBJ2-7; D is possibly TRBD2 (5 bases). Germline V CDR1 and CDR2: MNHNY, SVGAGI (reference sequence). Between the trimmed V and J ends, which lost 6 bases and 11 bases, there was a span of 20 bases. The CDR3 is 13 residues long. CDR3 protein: CASSSGIPTREYV. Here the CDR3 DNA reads TGTGCCAGCAGCTCGGGAATCCCTACGAGGGAGTACGTC.

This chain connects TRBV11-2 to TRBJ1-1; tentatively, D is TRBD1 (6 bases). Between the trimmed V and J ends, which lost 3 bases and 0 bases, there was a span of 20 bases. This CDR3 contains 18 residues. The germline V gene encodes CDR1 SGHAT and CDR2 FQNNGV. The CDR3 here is CASSLINRAPKVNTEAFF. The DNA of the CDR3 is TGTGCCAGCAGCTTGATTAACAGGGCCCCCAAGGTGAACACTGAAGCTTTCTTT. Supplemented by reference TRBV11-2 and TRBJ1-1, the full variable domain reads EAGVAQSPRYKIIEKRQSVAFWCNPISGHATLYWYQQILGQGPKLLIQFQNNGVVDDSQLPKDRFSAERLKGVDSTLKIQPAKLEDSAVYLCASSLINRAPKVNTEAFFGQGTRLTVV.

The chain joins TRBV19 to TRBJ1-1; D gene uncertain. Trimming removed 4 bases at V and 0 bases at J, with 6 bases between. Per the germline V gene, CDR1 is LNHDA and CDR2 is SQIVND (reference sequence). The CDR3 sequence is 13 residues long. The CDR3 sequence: CASSTSMNTEAFF. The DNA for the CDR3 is TGTGCCAGTAGTACCAGTATGAACACTGAAGCTTTCTTT.

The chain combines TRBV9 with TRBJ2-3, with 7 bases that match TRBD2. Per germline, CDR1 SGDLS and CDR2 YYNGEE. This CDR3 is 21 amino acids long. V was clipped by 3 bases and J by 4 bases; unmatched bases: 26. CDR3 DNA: TGTGCCAGCAGCGCCTCATTGGGGGAGGGGACGCCGGAGGCCCTAGCAGATACGCAGTATTTT. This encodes CASSASLGEGTPEALADTQYF.

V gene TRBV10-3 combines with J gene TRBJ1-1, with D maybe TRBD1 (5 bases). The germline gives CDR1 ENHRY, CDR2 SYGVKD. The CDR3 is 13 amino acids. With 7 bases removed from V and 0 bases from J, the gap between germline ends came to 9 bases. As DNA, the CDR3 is TGTGCCATCACGGGGACTTTGAACACTGAAGCTTTCTTT. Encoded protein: CAITGTLNTEAFF.

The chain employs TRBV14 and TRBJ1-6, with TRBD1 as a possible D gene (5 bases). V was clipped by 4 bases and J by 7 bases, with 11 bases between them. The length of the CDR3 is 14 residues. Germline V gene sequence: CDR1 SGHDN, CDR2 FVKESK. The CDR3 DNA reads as TGTGCCAGCAGCCGGGAGACAGAGAATTCACCCCTCCACTTT. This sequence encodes CASSRETENSPLHF.

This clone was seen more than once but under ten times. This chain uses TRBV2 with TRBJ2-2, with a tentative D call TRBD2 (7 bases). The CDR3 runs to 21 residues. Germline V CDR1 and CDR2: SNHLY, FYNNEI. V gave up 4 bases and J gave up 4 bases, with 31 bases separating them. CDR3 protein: CASSGPGAGLGLSARTGELFF. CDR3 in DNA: TGTGCCAGCAGTGGGCCGGGGGCCGGACTAGGTTTGTCCGCCCGCACCGGGGAGCTGTTTTTT.

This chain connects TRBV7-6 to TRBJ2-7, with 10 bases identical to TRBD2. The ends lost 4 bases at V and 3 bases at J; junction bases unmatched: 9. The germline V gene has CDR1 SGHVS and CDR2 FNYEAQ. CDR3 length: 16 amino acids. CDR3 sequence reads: CASSSYSGGKGYEQYF. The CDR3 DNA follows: TGTGCCAGCAGCTCCTATAGCGGGGGGAAGGGCTACGAGCAGTACTTC.